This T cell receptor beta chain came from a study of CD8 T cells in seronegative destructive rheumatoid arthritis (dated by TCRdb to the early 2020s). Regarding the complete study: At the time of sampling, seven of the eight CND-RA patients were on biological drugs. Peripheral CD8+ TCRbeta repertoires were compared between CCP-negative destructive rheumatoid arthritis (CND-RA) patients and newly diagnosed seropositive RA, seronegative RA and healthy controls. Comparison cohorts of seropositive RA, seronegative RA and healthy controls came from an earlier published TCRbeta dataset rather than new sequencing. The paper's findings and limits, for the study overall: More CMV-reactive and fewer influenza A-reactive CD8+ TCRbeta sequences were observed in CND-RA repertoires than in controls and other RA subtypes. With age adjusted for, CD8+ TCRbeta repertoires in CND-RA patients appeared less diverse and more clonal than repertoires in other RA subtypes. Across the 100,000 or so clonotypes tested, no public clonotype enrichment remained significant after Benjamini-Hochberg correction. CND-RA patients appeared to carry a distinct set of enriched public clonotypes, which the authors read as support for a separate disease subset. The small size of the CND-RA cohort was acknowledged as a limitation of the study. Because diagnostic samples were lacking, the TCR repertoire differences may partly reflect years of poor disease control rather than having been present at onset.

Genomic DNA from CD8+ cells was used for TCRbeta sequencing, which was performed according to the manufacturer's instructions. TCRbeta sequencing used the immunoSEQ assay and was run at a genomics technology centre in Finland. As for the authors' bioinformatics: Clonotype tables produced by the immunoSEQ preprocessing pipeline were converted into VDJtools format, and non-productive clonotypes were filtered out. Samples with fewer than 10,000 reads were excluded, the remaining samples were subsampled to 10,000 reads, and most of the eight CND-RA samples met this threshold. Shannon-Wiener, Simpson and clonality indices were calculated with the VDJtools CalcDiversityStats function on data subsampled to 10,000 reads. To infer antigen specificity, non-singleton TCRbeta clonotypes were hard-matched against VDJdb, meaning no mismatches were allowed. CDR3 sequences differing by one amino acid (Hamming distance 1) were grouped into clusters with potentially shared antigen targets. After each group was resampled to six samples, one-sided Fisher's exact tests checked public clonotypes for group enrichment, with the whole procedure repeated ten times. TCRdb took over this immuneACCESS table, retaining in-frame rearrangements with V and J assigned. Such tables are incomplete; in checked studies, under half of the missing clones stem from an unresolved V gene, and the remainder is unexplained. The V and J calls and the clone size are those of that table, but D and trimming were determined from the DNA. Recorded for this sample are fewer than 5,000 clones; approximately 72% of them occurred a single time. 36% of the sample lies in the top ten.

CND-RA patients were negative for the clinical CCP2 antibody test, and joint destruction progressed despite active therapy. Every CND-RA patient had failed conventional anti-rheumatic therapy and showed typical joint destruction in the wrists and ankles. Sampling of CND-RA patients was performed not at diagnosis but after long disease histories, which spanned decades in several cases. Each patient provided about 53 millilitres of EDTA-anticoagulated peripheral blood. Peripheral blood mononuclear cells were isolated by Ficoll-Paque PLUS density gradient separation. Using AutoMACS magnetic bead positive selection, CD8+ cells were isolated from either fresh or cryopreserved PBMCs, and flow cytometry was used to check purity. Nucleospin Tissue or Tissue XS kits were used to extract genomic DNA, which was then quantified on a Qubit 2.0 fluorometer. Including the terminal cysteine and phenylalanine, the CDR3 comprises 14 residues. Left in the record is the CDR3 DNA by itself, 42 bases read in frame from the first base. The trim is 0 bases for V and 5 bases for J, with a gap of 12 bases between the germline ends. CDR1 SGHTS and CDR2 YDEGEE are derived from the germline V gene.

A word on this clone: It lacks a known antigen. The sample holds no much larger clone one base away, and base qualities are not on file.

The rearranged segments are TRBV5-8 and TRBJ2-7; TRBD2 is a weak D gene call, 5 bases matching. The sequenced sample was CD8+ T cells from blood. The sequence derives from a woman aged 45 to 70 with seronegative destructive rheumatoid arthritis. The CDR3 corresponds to CASSLGGNVNEQYF. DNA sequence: TGTGCCAGCAGCTTGGGAGGGAACGTCAACGAGCAGTACTTC. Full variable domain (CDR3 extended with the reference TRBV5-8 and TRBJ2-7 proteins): EAGVTQSPTHLIKTRGQQATLRCSPISGHTSVYWYQQALGLGLQFLLWYDEGEERNRGNFPPRFSGRQFPNYSSELNVNALELEDSALYLCASSLGGNVNEQYFGPGTRLTVT.